The next 4 T cell receptor beta chains were all read from a single sample in a study of blood T cell repertoires in COVID-19. Method: immunoSEQ multiplex PCR; TCRdb's copy keeps in-frame clones and lacks some. This repertoire shows approximately 100,000 clones, 75% to 90% found once; its top ten account for 35% to 40%. What was sequenced was peripheral blood. All receptors come from an elderly man with acute or convalescent COVID-19.

This CDR3 reads CASSSRQGGIYEQYF. CDR3 bases: TGTGCCAGCAGTTCCAGACAGGGGGGGATCTACGAGCAGTACTTC. This chain uses TRBV6-2 or TRBV6-3 with TRBJ2-7; 9 nucleotides line up with TRBD1. Germline lookup yields CDR1 MNHEY and CDR2 SVGEGT. V shed 4 bases and J 3 bases; nucleotides not matched to a gene: 7. The CDR3 runs to 15 residues.

This clone appeared once. In DNA form, the CDR3 reads TGTGCCAGCAGTGAGCCGTACGGAGGTTATGAAAAACTGTTTTTT. This codes for CASSEPYGGYEKLFF. V gene TRBV25-1 combines with J gene TRBJ1-4; D is unclear. V was shortened by 3 bases and J by 6 bases, with 14 bases between the two germline ends. Germline CDR1 and CDR2: MGHDK and SYGVNS. The CDR3 extends over 15 amino acids.

The V and J genes are TRBV9 and TRBJ2-7; D is ambiguous. Trimming removed 3 bases from V and 12 bases from J, with 19 bases in between. In germline, CDR1 is SGDLS, CDR2 YYNGEE. The CDR3 contains 13 residues. The CDR3 DNA is TGTGCCAGCAGCGGCGAGAGGTTTGGAGTTCTGTACTTC. Translation: CASSGERFGVLYF.

The V and J genes are TRBV30 and TRBJ1-5; 10 nucleotides match TRBD1. CDR1 is GTSNPN and CDR2 is SVGIG in the germline V gene (reference sequence). The length of the CDR3 is 15 residues. After removal of 1 base from V and 6 bases from J, the junction contained 6 bases not matched to a gene. The chain's CDR3 is CAWSGDRGQGQPQHF. As DNA, the CDR3 is TGTGCCTGGAGTGGGGACAGGGGACAGGGTCAGCCCCAGCATTTT.